One and the same sample provided the 9 T cell receptor beta chains below, sequenced in a study of T-cell reconstitution after alpha-beta-depleted transplantation in children. The TCRbeta library was prepared with unique molecular identifiers. TCRdb re-called the PCR reads through MiXCR, storing one row per CDR3 protein. The repertoire includes 750,000 to 950,000 distinct CDR3 sequences, 16% of them detected once, and just under 5% sits in the top ten. Material: PBMCs, mostly from graft donor cells, obtained 360 days after TCRalphabeta/CD19-depleted stem cell transplant. These TCRs come from a male patient aged 10 to 17 who had a stem cell transplant for acute lymphoblastic leukemia, so the T cells may come from the graft donor.

Only a few counts were recorded for this clonotype. The rearrangement joins TRBV11-2 to TRBJ2-1; 9 bases match TRBD2. Trimming cost V 5 bases and J 0 bases; bases outside gene matches: 8. The germline gives CDR1 SGHAT, CDR2 FQNNGV. The CDR3 has 17 amino acids. CDR3 DNA: TGTGCCAGCAGCCTCCGTTTTAGCGGGAGCTCCTACAATGAGCAGTTCTTC. Translated: CASSLRFSGSSYNEQFF.

This clonotype was recorded a few times. The CDR3 protein is CASSQTPGLAYSEQFF. In DNA, the CDR3 is TGCGCCAGCAGCCAGACCCCGGGACTAGCATATAGTGAGCAGTTCTTC. This chain links TRBV4-1 with TRBJ2-1; TRBD2 agrees at 9 bases. Per germline, CDR1 MGHRA and CDR2 YSYEKL. Trimming cost V 3 bases and J 9 bases; bases outside gene matches: 12. CDR3 length: 16 residues.

This clonotype was observed at least ten times. The V gene is TRBV5-1, the J gene TRBJ2-7; D is possibly TRBD2 (6 bases). The germline gives CDR1 SGHRS, CDR2 YFSETQ. The CDR3 is 12 amino acids. The germline V and J ends were trimmed by 3 bases and 7 bases, with 11 bases remaining between them. The CDR3 region is CASSSGEEEQYF. The DNA for the CDR3 is TGCGCCAGCAGCTCGGGGGAGGAGGAGCAGTACTTC.

The chain joins TRBV29-1 to TRBJ1-1, with D maybe TRBD1 (5 bases). CDR1 and CDR2 (germline): SQVTM, ANQGSEA. This CDR3 has 14 residues. V was pared by 7 bases and J by 1 base, with 16 bases between. The CDR3 DNA reads as TGCAGCGGAGGGACTTCCCGAAGGAACACTGAAGCTTTCTTT. This sequence encodes CSGGTSRRNTEAFF.

This chain's CDR3 is CASSLFGVSGANVLTF. The CDR3 nucleotides are TGTGCCAGCAGCCTGTTCGGTGTCTCTGGGGCCAACGTCCTGACTTTC. The chain links TRBV7-2 to TRBJ2-6; D not certain. The CDR3 extends over 16 amino acids. CDR1 and CDR2 from the germline V gene are SGHTA and FQGNSA. V dropped 5 bases and J dropped 0 bases, with 11 bases sitting between them.

In this sample, this clonotype turned up many times. The V and J genes are TRBV20-1 and TRBJ2-7; D remains ambiguous. Trimming stripped 0 bases from V and 0 bases from J, with 9 bases between. CDR1 is DFQATT, CDR2 SNEGSKA, per germline (reference sequence). The CDR3 is 14 residues long. The CDR3 region is CSARDLGVSYEQYF. CDR3 DNA: TGCAGTGCTAGAGATCTTGGGGTCTCCTACGAGCAGTACTTC.

This clonotype was counted at least ten times. This chain uses TRBV10-3 with TRBJ2-2; 7 bases align to TRBD2. Germline assignment: CDR1 ENHRY and CDR2 SYGVKD. The CDR3 is made up of 12 amino acids. V dropped 6 bases and J dropped 7; count of bases not matched to a gene: 2. The CDR3 sequence is CAIRRTSGELFF. In DNA, the CDR3 is TGTGCCATCAGAAGGACTAGCGGGGAGCTGTTTTTT.

This clonotype has more than one count but fewer than ten. The V call is TRBV7-9, the J call TRBJ2-7, with D tentatively TRBD2 (5 bases). The CDR3 runs 14 residues. Trimming left V 5 bases short and J 0 bases short, with 11 bases between. Germline CDR1 is SEHNR and CDR2 is FQNEAQ (reference sequence). The CDR3 protein is CASSPPGISYEQYF. As DNA, the CDR3 is TGTGCCAGCAGCCCGCCGGGAATCTCCTACGAGCAGTACTTC. The full variable domain, rest sourced from reference TRBV7-9 and TRBJ2-7, is DTGVSQNPRHKITKRGQNVTFRCDPISEHNRLYWYRQTLGQGPEFLTYFQNEAQLEKSRLLSDRFSAERPKGSFSTLEIQRTEQGDSAMYLCASSPPGISYEQYFGPGTRLTVT.

In this sample, this clonotype turned up many times. The chain joins TRBV7-6 to TRBJ2-5; D gene unclear. V dropped 2 bases and J dropped 4 bases, with 8 bases sitting between them. The CDR3 is 13 amino acids. The V gene's germline CDR1 is SGHVS and CDR2 FNYEAQ. The CDR3 bases are TGTGCCAGCAGCTTATCGCTACTAGAGACCCAGTACTTC. It is translated as CASSLSLLETQYF.